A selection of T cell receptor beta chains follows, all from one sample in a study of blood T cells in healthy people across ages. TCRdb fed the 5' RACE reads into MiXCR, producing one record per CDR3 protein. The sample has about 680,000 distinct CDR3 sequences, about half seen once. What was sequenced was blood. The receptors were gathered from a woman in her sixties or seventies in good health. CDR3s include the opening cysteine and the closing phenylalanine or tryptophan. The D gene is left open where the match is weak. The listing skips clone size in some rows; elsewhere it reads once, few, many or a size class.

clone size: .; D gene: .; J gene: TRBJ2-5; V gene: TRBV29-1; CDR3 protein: CSVRPHEYQETQYF; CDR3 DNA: TGCAGCGTTAGACCTCATGAGTACCAAGAGACCCAGTACTTC
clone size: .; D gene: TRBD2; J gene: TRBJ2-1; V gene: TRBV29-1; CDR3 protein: CSHGREASYNEQFF; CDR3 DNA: TGCAGCCATGGGCGGGAGGCCTCCTACAATGAGCAGTTCTTC
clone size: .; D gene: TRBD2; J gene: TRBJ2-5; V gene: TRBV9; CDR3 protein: CASSVATSALNEQYF; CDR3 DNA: TGTGCCAGCAGCGTAGCGACTAGCGCGTTAAATGAGCAGTACTTC
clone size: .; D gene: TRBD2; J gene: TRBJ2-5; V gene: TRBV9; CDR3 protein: CASSESPGTSELVSGQETQYF; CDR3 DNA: TGTGCCAGCAGCGAGTCCCCCGGGACTAGCGAGTTAGTGAGTGGGCAAGAGACCCAGTACTTC
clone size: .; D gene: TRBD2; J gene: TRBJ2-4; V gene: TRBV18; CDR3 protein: CASSPTGLAASGIQYF; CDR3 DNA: TGTGCCAGCTCACCAACGGGACTAGCAGCATCTGGCATTCAGTACTTC
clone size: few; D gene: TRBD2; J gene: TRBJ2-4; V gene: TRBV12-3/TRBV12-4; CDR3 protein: CASRPGLGENIQYF; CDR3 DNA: TGTGCCAGCAGGCCGGGACTAGGCGAAAACATTCAGTACTTC
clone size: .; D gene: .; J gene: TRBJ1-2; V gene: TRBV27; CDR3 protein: CASSSEGRYGYTF; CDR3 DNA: TGTGCCAGCAGTTCGGAGGGCCGGTATGGCTACACCTTC
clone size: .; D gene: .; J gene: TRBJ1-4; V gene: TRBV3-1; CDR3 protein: CASSQDRGTLNEKLFF; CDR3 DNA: TGTGCCAGCAGCCAAGATCGAGGGACATTGAATGAAAAACTGTTTTTC
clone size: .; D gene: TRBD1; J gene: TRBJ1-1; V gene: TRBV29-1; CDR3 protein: CSVHKGTGGRKNTEAFF; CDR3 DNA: TGCAGCGTACACAAGGGGACAGGGGGTCGAAAGAACACTGAAGCTTTCTTT
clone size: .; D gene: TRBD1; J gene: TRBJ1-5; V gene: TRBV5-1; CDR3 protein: CASSPGTVSFSNQPQHF; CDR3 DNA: TGCGCCAGCAGCCCCGGGACAGTTTCATTTAGCAATCAGCCCCAGCATTTT
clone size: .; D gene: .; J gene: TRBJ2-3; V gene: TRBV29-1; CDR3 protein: CSVVVQFSTDTQYF; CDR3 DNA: TGCAGCGTTGTGGTCCAATTTAGCACAGATACGCAGTATTTT
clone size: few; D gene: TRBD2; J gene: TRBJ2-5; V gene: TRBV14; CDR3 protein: CASSYLAGGVGNEQYF; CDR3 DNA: TGTGCCAGCAGCTATTTAGCGGGAGGCGTAGGAAATGAGCAGTACTTC
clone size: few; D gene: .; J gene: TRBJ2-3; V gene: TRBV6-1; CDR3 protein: CASSDLGGASTDTQYF; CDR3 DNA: TGTGCCAGCAGTGACTTGGGCGGGGCTAGCACAGATACGCAGTATTTT
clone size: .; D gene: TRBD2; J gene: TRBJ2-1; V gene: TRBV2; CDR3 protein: CASSEKGGRASSYNEQFF; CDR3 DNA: TGTGCCAGCAGTGAAAAGGGCGGGAGGGCGAGCTCCTACAATGAGCAGTTCTTC
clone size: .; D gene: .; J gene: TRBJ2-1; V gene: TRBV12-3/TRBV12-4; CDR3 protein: CASSLGRRSYNEQFF; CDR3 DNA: TGTGCCAGCAGTTTGGGCAGACGCTCCTACAATGAGCAGTTCTTC
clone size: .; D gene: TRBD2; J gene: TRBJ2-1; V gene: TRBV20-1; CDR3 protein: CSARGDGGRAIDEQFF; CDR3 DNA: TGCAGTGCTAGAGGAGATGGCGGGAGGGCCATCGATGAGCAGTTCTTC
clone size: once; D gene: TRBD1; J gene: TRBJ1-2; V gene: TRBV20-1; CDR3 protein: CSATLTGAKSNYGYTF; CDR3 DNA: TGCAGTGCTACCTTGACAGGGGCTAAATCTAACTATGGCTACACCTTC
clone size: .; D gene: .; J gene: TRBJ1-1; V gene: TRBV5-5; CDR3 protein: CASSFGASTEAFF; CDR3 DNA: TGTGCCAGCAGCTTCGGGGCCTCGACTGAAGCTTTCTTT
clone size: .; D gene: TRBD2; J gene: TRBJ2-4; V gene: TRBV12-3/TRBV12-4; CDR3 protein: CASRVGGAKNIQYF; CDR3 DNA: TGTGCCAGCAGAGTGGGGGGGGCCAAAAACATTCAGTACTTC
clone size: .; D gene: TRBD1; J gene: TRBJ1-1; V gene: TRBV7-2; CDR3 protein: CASSIRGTGTEAFF; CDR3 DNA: TGTGCCAGCAGTATCAGGGGGACGGGCACTGAAGCTTTCTTT
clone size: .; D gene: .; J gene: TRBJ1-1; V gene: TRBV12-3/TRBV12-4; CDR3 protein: CASKLRGLVEAFF; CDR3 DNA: TGTGCCAGCAAATTAAGGGGCCTCGTAGAAGCTTTCTTT
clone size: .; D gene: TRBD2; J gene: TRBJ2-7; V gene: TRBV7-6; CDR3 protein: CASSSPSGKGGEQYF; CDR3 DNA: TGTGCCAGCAGCTCACCTAGCGGGAAAGGGGGCGAGCAGTACTTC
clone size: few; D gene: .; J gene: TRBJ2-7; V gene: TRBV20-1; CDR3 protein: CSARPDPYEQYF; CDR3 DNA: TGCAGTGCTCGACCTGACCCCTACGAGCAGTACTTC
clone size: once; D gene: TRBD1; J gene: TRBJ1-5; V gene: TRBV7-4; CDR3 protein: CASSLKGQGDSNQPQHF; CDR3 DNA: TGTGCCAGCAGCTTAAAAGGGCAGGGGGATAGCAATCAGCCCCAGCATTTT
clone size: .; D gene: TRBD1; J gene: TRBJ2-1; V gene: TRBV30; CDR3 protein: CAWDRGQGNEQFF; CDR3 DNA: TGTGCCTGGGACAGGGGGCAGGGCAATGAGCAGTTCTTC
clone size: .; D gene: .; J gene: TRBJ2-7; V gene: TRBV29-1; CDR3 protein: CSVGRGNNEQYF; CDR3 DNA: TGCAGCGTTGGGAGGGGAAACAATGAGCAGTACTTC
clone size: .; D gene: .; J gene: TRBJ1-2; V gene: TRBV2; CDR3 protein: CASTTAAVNYGYTF; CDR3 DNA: TGTGCCAGCACCACGGCGGCGGTTAACTATGGCTACACCTTC
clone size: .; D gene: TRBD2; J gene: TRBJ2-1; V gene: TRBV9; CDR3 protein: CASSGPSGSNEQFF; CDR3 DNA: TGTGCCAGCAGCGGGCCTAGCGGGAGCAATGAGCAGTTCTTC
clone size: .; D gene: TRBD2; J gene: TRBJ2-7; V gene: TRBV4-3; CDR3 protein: CASSQSTSGVKSYEQYF; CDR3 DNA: TGCGCCAGCAGCCAATCTACTAGCGGGGTGAAGTCCTACGAGCAGTACTTC
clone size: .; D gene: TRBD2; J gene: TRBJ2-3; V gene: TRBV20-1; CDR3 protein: CSAKAGTSNTDTQYF; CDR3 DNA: TGCAGTGCTAAGGCCGGGACTAGCAACACAGATACGCAGTATTTT
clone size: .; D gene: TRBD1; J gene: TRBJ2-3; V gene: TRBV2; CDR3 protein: CASRSLGDSDTQYF; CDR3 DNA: TGTGCCAGCAGGAGCCTTGGGGACAGCGATACGCAGTATTTT
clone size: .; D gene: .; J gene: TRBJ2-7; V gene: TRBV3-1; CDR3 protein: CASRAGQTYEQYF; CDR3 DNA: TGTGCCAGCAGGGCGGGCCAGACCTACGAGCAGTACTTC
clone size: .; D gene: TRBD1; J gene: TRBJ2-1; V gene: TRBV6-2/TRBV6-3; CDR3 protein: CASRDRVPYNGQFF; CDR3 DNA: TGTGCCAGCAGGGACAGGGTTCCCTACAATGGGCAGTTCTTC
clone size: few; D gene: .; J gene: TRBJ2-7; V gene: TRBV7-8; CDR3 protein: CASSTPTRLYEQYF; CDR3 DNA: TGTGCCAGCAGCACTCCAACCCGTCTCTACGAGCAGTACTTC
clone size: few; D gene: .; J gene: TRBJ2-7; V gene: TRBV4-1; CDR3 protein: CASSQGGQYYEQYF; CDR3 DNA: TGCGCCAGCAGCCAAGGGGGACAATACTACGAGCAGTACTTC
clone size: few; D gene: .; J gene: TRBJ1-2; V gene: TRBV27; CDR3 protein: CASSLSMHGDGYGYTF; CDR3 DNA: TGTGCCAGCAGTTTATCGATGCATGGGGATGGCTATGGCTACACCTTC
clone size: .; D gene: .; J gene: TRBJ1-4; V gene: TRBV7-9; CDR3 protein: CASSPDVSNEKLFF; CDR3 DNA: TGTGCCAGCAGCCCGGACGTCTCTAATGAAAAACTGTTTTTT
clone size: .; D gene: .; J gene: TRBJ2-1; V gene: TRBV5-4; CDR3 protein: CASSADHNEQFF; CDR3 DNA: TGTGCCAGCAGCGCGGACCACAATGAGCAGTTCTTC
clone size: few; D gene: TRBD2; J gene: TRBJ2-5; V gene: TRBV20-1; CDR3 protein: CSAPLAGVVSETQYF; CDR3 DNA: TGCAGTGCTCCCCTAGCGGGAGTAGTTTCAGAGACCCAGTACTTC
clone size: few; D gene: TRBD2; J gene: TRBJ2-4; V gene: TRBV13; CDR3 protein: CASSLGTSGRLNIQYF; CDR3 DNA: TGTGCCAGCAGCTTAGGGACTAGCGGGAGGTTGAACATTCAGTACTTC
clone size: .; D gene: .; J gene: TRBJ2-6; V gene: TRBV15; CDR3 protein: CATSREGTWANVLTF; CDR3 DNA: TGTGCCACCAGCAGAGAAGGGACGTGGGCCAACGTCCTGACTTTC
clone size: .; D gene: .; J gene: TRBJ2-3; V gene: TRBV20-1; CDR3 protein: CSARDRGRGTDTQYF; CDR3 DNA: TGCAGTGCTAGAGATCGAGGCAGGGGCACAGATACGCAGTATTTT
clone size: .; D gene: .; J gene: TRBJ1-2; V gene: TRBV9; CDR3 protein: CASSVALAGYGYTF; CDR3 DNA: TGTGCCAGCAGCGTAGCTCTCGCGGGCTATGGCTACACCTTC
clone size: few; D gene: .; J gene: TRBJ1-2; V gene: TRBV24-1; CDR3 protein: CATHTDPYGYTF; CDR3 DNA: TGTGCCACCCACACCGACCCCTATGGCTACACCTTC
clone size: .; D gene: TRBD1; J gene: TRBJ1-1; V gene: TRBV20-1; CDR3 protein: CSARDSGGGNEAFF; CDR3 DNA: TGCAGTGCTAGAGATTCAGGGGGCGGGAATGAAGCTTTCTTT
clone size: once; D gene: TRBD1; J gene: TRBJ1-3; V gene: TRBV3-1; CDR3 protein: CASSHSTGSSGNTIYF; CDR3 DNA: TGTGCCAGCAGCCACTCGACAGGGAGCTCTGGAAACACCATATATTTT
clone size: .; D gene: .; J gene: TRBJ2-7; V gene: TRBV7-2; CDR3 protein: CASSDPVSRRYEQYF; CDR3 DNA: TGTGCCAGCAGCGATCCGGTTTCCCGGCGGTACGAGCAGTACTTC
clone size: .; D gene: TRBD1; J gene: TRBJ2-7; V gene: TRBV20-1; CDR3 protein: CSAGQGGGSYEQYF; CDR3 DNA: TGCAGTGCGGGACAGGGTGGGGGGTCCTACGAGCAGTACTTC
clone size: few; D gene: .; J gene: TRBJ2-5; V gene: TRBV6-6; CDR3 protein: CASSYVRETQYF; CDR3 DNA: TGTGCCAGCAGTTACGTACGAGAGACCCAGTACTTC
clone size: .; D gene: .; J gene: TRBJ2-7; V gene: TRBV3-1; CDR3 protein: CASSQDWRDNDEQYF; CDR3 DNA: TGTGCCAGCAGCCAAGATTGGCGGGATAACGACGAGCAGTACTTC
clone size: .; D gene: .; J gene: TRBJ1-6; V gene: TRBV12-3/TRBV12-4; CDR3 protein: CASSFGSGRGSPLHF; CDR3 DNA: TGTGCCAGCAGTTTTGGCTCCGGGAGAGGTTCACCCCTCCACTTT
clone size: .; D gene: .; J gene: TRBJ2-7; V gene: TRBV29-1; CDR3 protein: CSVQGRLSPYEQYF; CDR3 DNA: TGCAGCGTTCAGGGGCGGCTCTCCCCCTACGAGCAGTACTTC
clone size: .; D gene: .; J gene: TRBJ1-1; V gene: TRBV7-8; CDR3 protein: CASSKGWTEAFF; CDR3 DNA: TGTGCCAGCAGCAAAGGGTGGACTGAAGCTTTCTTT
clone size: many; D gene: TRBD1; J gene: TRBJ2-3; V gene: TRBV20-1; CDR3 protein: CSARGTGNPDTQYF; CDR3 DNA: TGCAGTGCTAGGGGGACAGGTAACCCAGATACGCAGTATTTT
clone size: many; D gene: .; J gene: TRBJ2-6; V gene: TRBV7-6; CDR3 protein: CASSLAVSGANVLTF; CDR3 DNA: TGTGCCAGCAGCTTAGCCGTATCTGGGGCCAACGTCCTGACTTTC